This T cell receptor beta chain was captured by sequencing in a study of beta chain features in type 1 diabetes. Study-wide points: In cDNA sequencing, cells with high TCR expression could be over-represented. Among patients with Type 1 diabetes, TCRB CDR3s were moderately but significantly shorter in every one of the four CD4+ subsets.

Since all of the isolated RNA was reverse transcribed, expressed TCRB transcripts were what got sequenced. The protocol was immunoSEQ multiplex PCR, while the TCRdb copy is restricted to in-frame clones and leaves out a portion. The sample carries around 310,000 clones, about 14% recorded once. This clone showed up just a few times. Its target is unknown. The sample was naive CD4+ T cells from blood. The source is a woman in her late teens or twenties with type 1 diabetes.

CDR3 nucleotide sequence: TGTGCCAGCAGCCGAGAATACCAAACAGGGTACTATGGCTACACCTTC. The encoded protein is CASSREYQTGYYGYTF. The chain has TRBV4-2 and TRBJ1-2; possible D gene TRBD1, 6 bases. The V gene's germline CDR1 is LGHNA and CDR2 YNFKEQ. The V gene lost 4 bases and the J gene lost 3 bases, with 18 bases spanning the gap. The length of the CDR3 is 16 residues.